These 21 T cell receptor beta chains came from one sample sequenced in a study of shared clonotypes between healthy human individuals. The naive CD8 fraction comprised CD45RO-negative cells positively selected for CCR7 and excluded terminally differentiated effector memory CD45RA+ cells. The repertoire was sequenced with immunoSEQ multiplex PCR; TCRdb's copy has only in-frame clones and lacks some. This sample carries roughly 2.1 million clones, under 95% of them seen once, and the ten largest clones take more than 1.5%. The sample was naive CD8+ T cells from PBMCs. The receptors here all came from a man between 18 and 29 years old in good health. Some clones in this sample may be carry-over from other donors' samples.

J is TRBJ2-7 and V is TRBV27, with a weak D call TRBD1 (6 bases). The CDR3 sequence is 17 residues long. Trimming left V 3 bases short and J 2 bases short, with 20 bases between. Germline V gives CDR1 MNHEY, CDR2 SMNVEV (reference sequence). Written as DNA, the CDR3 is TGTGCCAGCAGTTTCTCCAGGGGTGACCTTACCACCTACGAGCAGTACTTC. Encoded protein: CASSFSRGDLTTYEQYF.

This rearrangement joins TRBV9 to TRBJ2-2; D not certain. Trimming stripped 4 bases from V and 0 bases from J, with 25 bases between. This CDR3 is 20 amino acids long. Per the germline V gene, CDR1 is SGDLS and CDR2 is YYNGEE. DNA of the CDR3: TGTGCCAGCAGCACCCGATTCAGTCCCCAAATCCAAACGAACACCGGGGAGCTGTTTTTT. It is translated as CASSTRFSPQIQTNTGELFF. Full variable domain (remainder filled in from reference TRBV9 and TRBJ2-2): DSGVTQTPKHLITATGQRVTLRCSPRSGDLSVYWYQQSLDQGLQFLIQYYNGEERAKGNILERFSAQQFPDLHSELNLSSLELGDSALYFCASSTRFSPQIQTNTGELFFGEGSRLTVL.

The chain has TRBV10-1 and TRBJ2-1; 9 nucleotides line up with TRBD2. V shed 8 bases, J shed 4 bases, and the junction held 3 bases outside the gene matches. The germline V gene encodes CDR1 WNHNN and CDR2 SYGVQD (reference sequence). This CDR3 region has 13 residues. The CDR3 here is CASVREGYNEQFF. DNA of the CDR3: TGCGCCAGCGTGCGGGAGGGGTACAATGAGCAGTTCTTC.

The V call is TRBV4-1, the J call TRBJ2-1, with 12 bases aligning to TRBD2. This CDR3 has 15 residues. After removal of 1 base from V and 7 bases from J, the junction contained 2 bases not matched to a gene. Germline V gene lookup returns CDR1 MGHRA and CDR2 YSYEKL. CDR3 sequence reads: CASSQGTSGINEQFF. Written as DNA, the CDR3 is TGCGCCAGCAGCCAAGGGACTAGCGGGATAAATGAGCAGTTCTTC.

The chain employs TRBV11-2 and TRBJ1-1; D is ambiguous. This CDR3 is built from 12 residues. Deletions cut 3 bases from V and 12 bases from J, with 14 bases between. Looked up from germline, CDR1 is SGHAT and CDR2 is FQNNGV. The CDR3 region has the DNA TGTGCCAGCAGCTTGGCCGGAGATTACACTTTCTTT. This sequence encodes CASSLAGDYTFF.

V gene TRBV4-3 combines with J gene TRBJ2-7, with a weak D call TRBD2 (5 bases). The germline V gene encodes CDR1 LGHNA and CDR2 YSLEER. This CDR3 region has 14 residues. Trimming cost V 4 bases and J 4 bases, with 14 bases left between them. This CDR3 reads CASSLDTDFYEQYF. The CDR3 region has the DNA TGCGCCAGCAGCCTCGACACGGACTTTTACGAGCAGTACTTC.

In DNA form, the CDR3 reads TGTGCCAGCAGCCGCCCCGGGACTAGCGGGAGTGGCTACAATGAGCAGTTCTTC. Its translation is CASSRPGTSGSGYNEQFF. V and J are TRBV11-2 and TRBJ2-1; 14 bases map to TRBD2. J lost 3 bases, V lost 5 bases, and 9 bases had no gene match. The V gene's germline CDR1 is SGHAT and CDR2 FQNNGV. The CDR3 loop spans 18 amino acids.

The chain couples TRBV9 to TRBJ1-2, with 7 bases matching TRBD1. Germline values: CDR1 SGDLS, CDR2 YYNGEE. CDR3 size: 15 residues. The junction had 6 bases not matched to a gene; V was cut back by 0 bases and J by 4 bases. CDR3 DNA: TGTGCCAGCAGCGTAGCTTCGACAGGGTTCTATGGCTACACCTTC. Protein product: CASSVASTGFYGYTF.

CDR3 region: CASSLFLGLETQYF. The CDR3 DNA sequence: TGTGCCAGCAGCTTATTTCTAGGTTTAGAGACCCAGTACTTC. This sequence joins TRBV7-7 and TRBJ2-5; D gene unclear. Trimming removed 2 bases from V and 4 bases from J, with 11 bases in between. The CDR3 is 14 amino acids. In germline, CDR1 is SSHAT, CDR2 FNYEAQ (reference sequence).

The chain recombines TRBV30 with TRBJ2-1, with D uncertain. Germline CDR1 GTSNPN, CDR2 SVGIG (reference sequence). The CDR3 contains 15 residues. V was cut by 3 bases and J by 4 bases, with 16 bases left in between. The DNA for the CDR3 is TGTGCCTGGAGCCTGGGTAGGACGGATTACAATGAGCAGTTCTTC. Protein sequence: CAWSLGRTDYNEQFF. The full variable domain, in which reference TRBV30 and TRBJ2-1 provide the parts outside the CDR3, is SQTIHQWPATLVQPVGSPLSLECTVEGTSNPNLYWYRQAAGRGLQLLFYSVGIGQISSEVPQNLSASRPQDRQFILSSKKLLLSDSGFYLCAWSLGRTDYNEQFFGPGTRLTVL.

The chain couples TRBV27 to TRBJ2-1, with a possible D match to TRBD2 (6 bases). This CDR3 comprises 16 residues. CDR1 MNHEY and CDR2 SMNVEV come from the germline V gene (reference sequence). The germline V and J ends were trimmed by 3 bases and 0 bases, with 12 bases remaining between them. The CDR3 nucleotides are TGTGCCAGCAGTTTCGGGACTTCGAGCTCCTACAATGAGCAGTTCTTC. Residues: CASSFGTSSSYNEQFF.

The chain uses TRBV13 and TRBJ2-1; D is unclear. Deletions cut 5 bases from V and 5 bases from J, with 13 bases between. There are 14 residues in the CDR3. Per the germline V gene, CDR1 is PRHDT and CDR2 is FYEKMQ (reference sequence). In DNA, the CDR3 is TGTGCCAGCAGCACGTTGATAGCTAACAATGAGCAGTTCTTC. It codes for CASSTLIANNEQFF.

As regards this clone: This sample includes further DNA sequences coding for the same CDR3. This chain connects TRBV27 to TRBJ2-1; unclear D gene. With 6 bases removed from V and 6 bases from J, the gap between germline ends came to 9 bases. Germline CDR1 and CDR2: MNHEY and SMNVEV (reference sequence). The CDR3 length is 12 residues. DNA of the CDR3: TGTGCCAGCAGCCCCCTGGGCAATGAGCAGTTCTTC. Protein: CASSPLGNEQFF.

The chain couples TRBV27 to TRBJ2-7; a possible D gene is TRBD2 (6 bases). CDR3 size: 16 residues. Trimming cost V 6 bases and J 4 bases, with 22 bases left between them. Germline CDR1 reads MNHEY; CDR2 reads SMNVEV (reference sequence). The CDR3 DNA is TGTGCCAGCAGCCTCGACCTGGGGGGACTGATATACGAGCAGTACTTC. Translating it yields CASSLDLGGLIYEQYF.

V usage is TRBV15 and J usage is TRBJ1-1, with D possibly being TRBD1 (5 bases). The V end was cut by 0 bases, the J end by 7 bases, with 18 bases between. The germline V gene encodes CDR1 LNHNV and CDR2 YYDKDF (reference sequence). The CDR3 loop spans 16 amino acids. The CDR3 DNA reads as TGTGCCACCAGCAGAGACGGGACGGCTGCCTTGAGTGAAGCTTTCTTT. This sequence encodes CATSRDGTAALSEAFF.

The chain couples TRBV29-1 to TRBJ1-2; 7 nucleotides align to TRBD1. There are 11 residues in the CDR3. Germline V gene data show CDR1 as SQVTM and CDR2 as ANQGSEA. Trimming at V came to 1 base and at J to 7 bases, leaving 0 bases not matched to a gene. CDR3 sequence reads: CSVEGDSGYTF. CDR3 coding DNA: TGCAGCGTTGAAGGGGACAGTGGCTACACCTTC.

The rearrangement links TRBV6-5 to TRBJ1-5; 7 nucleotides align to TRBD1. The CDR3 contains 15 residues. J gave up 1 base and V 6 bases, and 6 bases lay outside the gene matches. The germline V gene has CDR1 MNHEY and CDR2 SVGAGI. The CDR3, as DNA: TGTGCCAGCAGCCCAGGGACAGCCAGCAATCAGCCCCAGCATTTT. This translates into CASSPGTASNQPQHF.

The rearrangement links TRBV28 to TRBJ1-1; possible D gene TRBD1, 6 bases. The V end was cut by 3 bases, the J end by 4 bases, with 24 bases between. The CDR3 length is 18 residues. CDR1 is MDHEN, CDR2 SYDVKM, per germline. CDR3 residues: CASSFGVLTRGFGTEAFF. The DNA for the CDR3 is TGTGCCAGCAGTTTTGGAGTGCTAACCAGGGGTTTTGGCACTGAAGCTTTCTTT.

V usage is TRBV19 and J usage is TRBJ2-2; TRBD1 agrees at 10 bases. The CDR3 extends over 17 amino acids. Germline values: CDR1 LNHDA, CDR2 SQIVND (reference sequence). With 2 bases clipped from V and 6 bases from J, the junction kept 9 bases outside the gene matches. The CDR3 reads CASSINPGQGYPGELFF. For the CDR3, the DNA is TGTGCCAGTAGTATAAATCCGGGACAGGGGTACCCCGGGGAGCTGTTTTTT.

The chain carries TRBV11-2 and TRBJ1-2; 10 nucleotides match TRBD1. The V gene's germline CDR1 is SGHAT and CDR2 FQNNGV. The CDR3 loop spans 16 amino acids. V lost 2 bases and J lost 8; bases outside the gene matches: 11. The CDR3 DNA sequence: TGTGCCAGCAGCTTAAACCCGACAGGGGGCGCGGGGGGCTACACCTTC. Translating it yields CASSLNPTGGAGGYTF.

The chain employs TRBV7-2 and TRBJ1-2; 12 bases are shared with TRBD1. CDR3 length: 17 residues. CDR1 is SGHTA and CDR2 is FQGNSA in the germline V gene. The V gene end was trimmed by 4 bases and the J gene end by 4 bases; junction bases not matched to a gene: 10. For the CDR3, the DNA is TGTGCCAGCAGCTCCCGGGACAGGGGGCTTTCGGGCTATGGCTACACCTTC. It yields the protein CASSSRDRGLSGYGYTF.